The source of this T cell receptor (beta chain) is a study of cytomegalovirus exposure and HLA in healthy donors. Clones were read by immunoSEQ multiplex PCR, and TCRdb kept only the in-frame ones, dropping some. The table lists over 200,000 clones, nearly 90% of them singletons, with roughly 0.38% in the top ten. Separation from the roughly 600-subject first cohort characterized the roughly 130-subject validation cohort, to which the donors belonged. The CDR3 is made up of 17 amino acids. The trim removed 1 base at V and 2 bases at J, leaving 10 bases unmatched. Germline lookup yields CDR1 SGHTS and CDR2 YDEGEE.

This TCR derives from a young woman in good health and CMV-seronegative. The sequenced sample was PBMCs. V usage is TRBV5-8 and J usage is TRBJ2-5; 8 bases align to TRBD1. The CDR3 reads CASSLLRTGLNQETQYF. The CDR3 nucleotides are TGTGCCAGCAGCTTGCTTCGGACAGGGCTAAATCAAGAGACCCAGTACTTC. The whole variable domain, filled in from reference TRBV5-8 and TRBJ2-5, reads EAGVTQSPTHLIKTRGQQATLRCSPISGHTSVYWYQQALGLGLQFLLWYDEGEERNRGNFPPRFSGRQFPNYSSELNVNALELEDSALYLCASSLLRTGLNQETQYFGPGTRLLVL.